This T cell receptor (beta chain) was found in a study of CD8 T cells in ankylosing spondylitis. The authors made TCR beta libraries by quantitative 5'-RACE with molecular barcodes. From the 5' RACE reads, TCRdb called clonotypes with MiXCR, one entry per CDR3 protein. This repertoire shows 200,000 or so distinct CDR3 sequences, approximately 12% found once; its top ten account for approximately 11%. The V gene's germline CDR1 is SEHNR and CDR2 FQNEAQ (reference sequence). This CDR3 has 13 residues. V dropped 3 bases and J dropped 3 bases, with 6 bases sitting between them. Points from the study as a whole: The authors found the disease-linked clones to be CD8+ and relatively rare in peripheral blood. Matched synovial fluid from ankylosing spondylitis patients was reported to be enriched for disease-linked clones. Among TCR beta sequences, a motif of fewer than 10 highly homologous variants appeared characteristic of ankylosing spondylitis blood.

A remark on this clonotype: Its antigen remains unidentified.

V and J are TRBV7-9 and TRBJ1-5; D ambiguous. This receptor was taken from a female donor with ankylosing spondylitis or in good health (not recorded which). The specimen sequenced was blood, either unsorted or a sorted T cell fraction (not recorded which). The CDR3 DNA is TGTGCCAGCAGCTTGAGTATCAATCAGCCCCAGCATTTT. This sequence encodes CASSLSINQPQHF.